This TCR beta chain was observed in a study of T cells in Graves' hyperthyroidism and ophthalmopathy. Study-level background: The initial diagnosis was the point when peripheral blood was collected, ahead of any treatment.

The V gene end was trimmed by 0 bases and the J gene end by 3 bases; junction bases not matched to a gene: 12. Germline-derived CDR1 and CDR2 are SGHRS and YFSETQ. The CDR3 length is 18 residues. There were TCR beta CDR3 regions amplified from RNA transcripts. Initially, a first-round RT-PCR of the TCR CDR3 employed the HTBI primer set. A single record per CDR3 protein comes from TCRdb applying MiXCR to the multiplex PCR reads. The table includes under 400,000 distinct CDR3 sequences, 13% detected once. This clonotype showed up many times. Sequences were obtained from blood. This chain joins TRBV5-1 and TRBJ2-7; 10 bases are shared with TRBD2. The clonotype originates from a woman between 18 and 29 years old with Graves' hyperthyroidism. In nucleotides, the CDR3 is TGCGCCAGCAGCTTGGATAGTTCTTGGAGCGGGAGGGGCTACGAGCAGTACTTC. This gives the protein CASSLDSSWSGRGYEQYF.